The entry below gives a single T cell receptor (beta chain) sequence along with its context. Which antigen it targets is not known. The record has no base qualities; no much larger clone is one base away. TCRbeta CDR3 regions were amplified from genomic DNA by means of the immunoSEQ Assay, a bias-controlled multiplex PCR. The study's own analysis went as follows. The number of nucleated cells in each sample was estimated from the amplification of reference gene primers within the assay. To quantify the absolute abundance of each unique TCRbeta CDR3 rearrangement, sequence reads were collapsed and filtered. Productive Simpson clonality was computed per sample as the square root of Simpson's diversity index over productive rearrangements. Here the immuneACCESS table is served through TCRdb, limited to in-frame sequences with V and J called. Missing clones are a known gap in these copies; in checked studies unresolved V genes cover under half, and the rest lacks a known reason. Clone size and V and J calls were adopted from that table, with D and trimming inferred from the DNA. Here the sample has roughly 80,000 clones; over 75% occur a single time. Jointly, the top ten make up around 9.7% of the sample.

The germline V gene (reference sequence) specifies SEHNR as CDR1 and FQNEAQ as CDR2. The CDR3 sequence holds 13 residues, the cysteine and phenylalanine included. Only CDR3 DNA remains: 39 bases, in frame from the first base. V was cut back by 4 bases and J by 4 bases, leaving a gap of 8 bases between them. The data derive from a study of blood T cell repertoires in COVID-19 (dated by TCRdb to the early 2020s). Notes on the research overall: The collaborator samples originated in the United States, Italy and Spain and spanned the acute and convalescent phases of COVID-19. The prospective study material was composed of cDNA or gDNA derived from T cells, B-cell-depleted T cells, or PBMCs. Subjects who had been exposed to COVID-19, were actively infected with it, or had recovered from it provided the deeply sampled blood TCRbeta repertoires that made up the dataset. Samples were obtained from the ongoing ImmuneRACE study (first 160 participants) and from about 1,300 subjects provided by 6 global collaborators. Where available, HLA class I and class II types were taken from metadata supplied by the sample provider and were not determined by assay-based typing. The repertoires were released in a freely available public database meant as a resource for research on the immune response to SARS-CoV-2. Sample metadata almost always included a de-identified subject ID, COVID-19 status, age in years and sex. The paper's findings and limits, for the study overall: The quantity of clinical and demographic metadata differed by source and by participant and was supplied without curation.

Each collaborating institution followed its own protocols to collect whole blood in K2EDTA tubes. For TCRbeta analysis, collaborators shipped samples as frozen whole blood, isolated PBMCs, or DNA extracted from either of those sample types. This clonotype originated in a human donor in a cohort sampled during active COVID-19. The rearrangement combines TRBV7-9 with TRBJ1-5; TRBD1 is perhaps the D gene, given 5 matching bases. Sequencing was done on a sample of peripheral blood. CDR3 sequence: CASSSRQNQPQHF. In nucleotide form, the sequence is TGTGCCAGCAGCTCCCGACAGAATCAGCCCCAGCATTTT.